Below, 2 T cell receptor beta chains from the same sample are listed, as sequenced in a study of blood T cell repertoires in COVID-19. Assay used: immunoSEQ multiplex PCR; TCRdb lists only in-frame clones, some missing. The sample lists more than 300,000 clones; about 87% were seen once. Sequenced: peripheral blood. The receptors were sampled from a woman between 45 and 65 years old with COVID-19, enrolled during active disease.

This clone was detected only a few times. This same CDR3 is encoded by further DNA sequences in the sample. The chain combines TRBV5-1 with TRBJ1-5; D gene ambiguous. Germline V gene lookup returns CDR1 SGHRS and CDR2 YFSETQ. The CDR3 contains 14 residues. Trimming cost V 0 bases and J 0 bases, with 4 bases left between them. The DNA for the CDR3 is TGCGCCAGCAGCTTGGACGGTAGCAATCAGCCCCAGCATTTT. Its translation is CASSLDGSNQPQHF.

V usage is TRBV6-5 and J usage is TRBJ2-3; 7 positions agree with TRBD1. The V and J ends lost 6 bases and 5 bases, in that order; junction bases with no gene match: 8. The CDR3 extends over 14 amino acids. Germline V gives CDR1 MNHEY, CDR2 SVGAGI. The CDR3 coding sequence is TGTGCCAGCAGGGGAATTACAGGGGTAGATACGCAGTATTTT. As protein: CASRGITGVDTQYF.